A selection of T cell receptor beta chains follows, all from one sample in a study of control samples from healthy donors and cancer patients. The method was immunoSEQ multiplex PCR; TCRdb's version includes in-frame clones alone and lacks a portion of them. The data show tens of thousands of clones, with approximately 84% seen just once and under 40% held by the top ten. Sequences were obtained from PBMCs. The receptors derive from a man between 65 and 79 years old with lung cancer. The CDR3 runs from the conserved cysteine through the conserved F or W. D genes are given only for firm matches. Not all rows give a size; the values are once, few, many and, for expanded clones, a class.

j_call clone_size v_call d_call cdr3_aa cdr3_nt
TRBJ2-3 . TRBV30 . CAWSVLGGTDTQYF TGTGCCTGGAGTGTCTTGGGGGGCACAGATACGCAGTATTTT
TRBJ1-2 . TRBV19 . CASSIQGRGGYTF TGTGCCAGTAGTATCCAGGGGCGCGGGGGCTACACCTTC
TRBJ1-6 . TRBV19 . CASSTRTGGNSPLHF TGTGCCAGTAGTACAAGGACCGGAGGTAATTCACCCCTCCACTTT
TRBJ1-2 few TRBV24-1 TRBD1 CATSDPTGVYGYTF TGTGCCACCAGTGATCCCACAGGGGTCTATGGCTACACCTTC
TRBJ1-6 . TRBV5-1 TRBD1 CASSRRTGDSPLHF TGCGCCAGCAGCCGTCGGACAGGAGATTCACCCCTCCACTTT
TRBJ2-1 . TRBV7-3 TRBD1 CASSPGTGASYNEQFF TGTGCCAGCAGCCCCGGGACAGGGGCTTCCTACAATGAGCAGTTCTTC
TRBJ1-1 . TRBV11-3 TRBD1 CASSYGQGDAFF TGTGCCAGCAGCTACGGACAGGGCGACGCTTTCTTT
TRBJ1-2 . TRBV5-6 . CASSLAGGGVYGYTF TGTGCCAGCAGCTTGGCCGGCGGAGGTGTCTATGGCTACACCTTC
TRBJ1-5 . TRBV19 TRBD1 CASSIGGQGASQPQHF TGTGCCAGTAGTATAGGCGGACAGGGGGCCAGTCAGCCCCAGCATTTT
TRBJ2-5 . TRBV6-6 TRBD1 CASSYSTGVGETQYF TGTGCCAGCAGTTACTCGACAGGGGTGGGAGAGACCCAGTACTTC
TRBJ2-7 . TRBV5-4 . CASSFRDTLEQYF TGTGCCAGCAGCTTCCGGGACACCTTAGAGCAGTACTTC
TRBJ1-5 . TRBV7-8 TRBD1 CASSPPGTGSNQPQHF TGTGCCAGCAGCCCCCCCGGGACAGGAAGCAATCAGCCCCAGCATTTT
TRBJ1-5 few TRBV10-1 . CASSGWWDGCQHF TGCGCCAGCAGTGGTTGGTGGGACGGATGCCAGCATTTT
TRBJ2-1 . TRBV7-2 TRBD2 CASSPSSGGAAEQFF TGTGCCAGCAGCCCTTCTAGCGGGGGGGCGGCTGAGCAGTTCTTC
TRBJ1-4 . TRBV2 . CASSEGGDNEKLFF TGTGCCAGCAGTGAAGGTGGTGATAATGAAAAACTGTTTTTT
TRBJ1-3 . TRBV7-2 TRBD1 CASSSRTGSGNTIYF TGTGCCAGCAGCTCCCGGACAGGGAGTGGAAACACCATATATTTT
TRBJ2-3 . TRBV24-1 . CATSETTPTDTQYF TGTGCCACCAGCGAAACAACCCCCACAGATACGCAGTATTTT
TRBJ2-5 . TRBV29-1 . CSEQGGETQYF TGCAGCGAACAGGGAGGCGAGACCCAGTACTTC
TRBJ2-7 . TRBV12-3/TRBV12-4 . CASSLGDYEQYF TGTGCCAGCAGTTTAGGAGACTACGAGCAGTACTTC
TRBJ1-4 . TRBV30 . CAWNPGMGGAEKLFF TGTGCCTGGAACCCCGGGATGGGGGGCGCTGAAAAACTGTTTTTT
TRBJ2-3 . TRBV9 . CASSLGGHTQYF TGTGCCAGCAGCCTAGGTGGCCATACGCAGTATTTT
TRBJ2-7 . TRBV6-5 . CARTAVGATYEQYF TGTGCCCGTACCGCTGTAGGGGCTACCTACGAGCAGTACTTC
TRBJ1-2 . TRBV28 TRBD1 CASSQTGPYGYTF TGTGCCAGCAGTCAGACAGGGCCTTATGGCTACACCTTC
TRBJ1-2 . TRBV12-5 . CASGLVPQVGDGYTF TGTGCTAGTGGTTTGGTACCCCAGGTCGGGGATGGCTACACCTTC
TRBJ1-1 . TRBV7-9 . CASSLVQGHHTEAFF TGTGCCAGCAGCTTAGTTCAAGGACACCACACTGAAGCTTTCTTT
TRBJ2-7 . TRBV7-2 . CASSKSRATYEQYF TGTGCCAGCAGTAAAAGCCGGGCCACCTACGAGCAGTACTTC